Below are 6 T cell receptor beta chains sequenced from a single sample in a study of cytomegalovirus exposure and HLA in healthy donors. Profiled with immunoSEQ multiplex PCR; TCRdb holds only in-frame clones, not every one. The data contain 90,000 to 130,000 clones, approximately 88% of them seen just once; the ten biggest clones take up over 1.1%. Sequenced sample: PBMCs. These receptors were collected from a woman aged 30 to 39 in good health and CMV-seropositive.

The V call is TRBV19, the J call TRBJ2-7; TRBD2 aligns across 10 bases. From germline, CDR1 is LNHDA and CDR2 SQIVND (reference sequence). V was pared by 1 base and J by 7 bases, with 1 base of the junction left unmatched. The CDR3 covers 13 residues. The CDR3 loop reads CASSIASGSEQYF. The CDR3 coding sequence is TGTGCCAGTAGTATAGCTAGCGGGAGTGAGCAGTACTTC.

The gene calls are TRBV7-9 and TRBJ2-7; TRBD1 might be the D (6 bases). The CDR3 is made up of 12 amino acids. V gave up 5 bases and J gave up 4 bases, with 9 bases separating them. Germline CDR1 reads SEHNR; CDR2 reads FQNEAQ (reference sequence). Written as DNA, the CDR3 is TGTGCCAGCAGCGCTAGGGGGTACGAGCAGTACTTC. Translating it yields CASSARGYEQYF.

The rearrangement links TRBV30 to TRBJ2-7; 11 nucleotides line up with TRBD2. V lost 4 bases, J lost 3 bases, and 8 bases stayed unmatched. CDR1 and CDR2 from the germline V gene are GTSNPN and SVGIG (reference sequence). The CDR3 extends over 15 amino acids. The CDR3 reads CAWTLAGGPFYEQYF. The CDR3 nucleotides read TGTGCCTGGACGTTAGCGGGAGGGCCTTTCTACGAGCAGTACTTC.

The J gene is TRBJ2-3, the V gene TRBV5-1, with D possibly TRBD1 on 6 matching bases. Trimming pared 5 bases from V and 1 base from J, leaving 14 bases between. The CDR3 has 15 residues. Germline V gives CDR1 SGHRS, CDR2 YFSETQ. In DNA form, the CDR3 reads TGCGCCAGCAGTTTCCAGGGGCGGGGCACAGATACGCAGTATTTT. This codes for CASSFQGRGTDTQYF.

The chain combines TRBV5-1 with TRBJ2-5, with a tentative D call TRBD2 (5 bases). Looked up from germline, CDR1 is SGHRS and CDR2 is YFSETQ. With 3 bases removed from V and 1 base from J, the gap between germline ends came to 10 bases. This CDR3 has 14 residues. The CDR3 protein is CASSWPSGQETQYF. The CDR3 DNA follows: TGCGCCAGCAGCTGGCCCAGCGGCCAAGAGACCCAGTACTTC.

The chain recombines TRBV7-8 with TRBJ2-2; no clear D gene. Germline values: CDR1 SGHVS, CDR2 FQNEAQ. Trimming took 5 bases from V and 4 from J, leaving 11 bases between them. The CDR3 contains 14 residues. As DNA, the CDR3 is TGTGCCAGCAGCCAATTCCCCGGCACCGGGGAGCTGTTTTTT. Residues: CASSQFPGTGELFF.